This T cell receptor beta chain was observed in a study of beta chain features in type 1 diabetes. Whole-study findings and limits: Moderate yet significant TCRB CDR3 shortening was seen in Type 1 diabetes patients in all four CD4+ subsets.

About this clone: Antigen specificity is unknown.

What was sequenced were expressed TCRB transcripts, since all of the isolated RNA had been reverse transcribed. Method: immunoSEQ multiplex PCR; TCRdb's copy keeps in-frame clones and lacks some. The sample consists of about 710,000 clones, over 13% of them appearing once. The CDR3 loop spans 13 amino acids. V lost 6 bases and J lost 9; bases outside the gene matches: 8. CDR1 is SNHLY, CDR2 FYNNEI, per germline. The clonotype comes from a man between 18 and 35 years old with type 1 diabetes. V gene TRBV2 combines with J gene TRBJ2-1, with 7 bases identical to TRBD1. Sequencing was carried out using naive CD4+ T cells from blood. The CDR3 nucleotides are TGTGCCAGCAGCGTTTATGACAGGGCTGAGCAGTTCTTC. This translates into CASSVYDRAEQFF.